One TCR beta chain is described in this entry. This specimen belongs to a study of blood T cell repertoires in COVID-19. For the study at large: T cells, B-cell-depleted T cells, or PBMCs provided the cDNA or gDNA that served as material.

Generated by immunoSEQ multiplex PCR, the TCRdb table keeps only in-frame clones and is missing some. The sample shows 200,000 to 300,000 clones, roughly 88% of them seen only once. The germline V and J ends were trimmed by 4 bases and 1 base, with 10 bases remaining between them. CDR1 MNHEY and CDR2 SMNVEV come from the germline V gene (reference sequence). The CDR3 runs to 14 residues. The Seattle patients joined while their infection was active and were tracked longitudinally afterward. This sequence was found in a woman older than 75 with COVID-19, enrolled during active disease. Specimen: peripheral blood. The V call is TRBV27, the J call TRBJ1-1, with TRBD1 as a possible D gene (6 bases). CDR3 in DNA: TGTGCCAGCAGTTCATCCAGGGGGAACACTGAAGCTTTCTTT. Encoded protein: CASSSSRGNTEAFF.